Below are 23 T cell receptor beta chains sequenced from a single sample in a study of cytomegalovirus exposure and HLA in healthy donors. The PCR contained 60 Vbeta and 13 Jbeta primers. The table came from immunoSEQ multiplex PCR; TCRdb's copy has only in-frame clones and leaves some out. The sample holds 90,000 to 100,000 clones, 70% to 85% seen once. Material: PBMCs. These receptors originate from a man in his fifties or sixties in good health and CMV-seronegative.

A single count supports this clone. The chain is built from TRBV5-1 and TRBJ2-1; a weak D match, TRBD2 (5 bases). V lost 4 bases and J 0 bases, leaving 11 bases between the germline ends. The CDR3 has 15 amino acids. Germline V gene lookup returns CDR1 SGHRS and CDR2 YFSETQ. Here the CDR3 DNA reads TGCGCCAGCAGCCCGGACTTAAGCTCCTACAATGAGCAGTTCTTC. Amino acids: CASSPDLSSYNEQFF.

This clone was counted between two and nine times. J is TRBJ2-7 and V is TRBV28; TRBD2 might be the D (6 bases). CDR3 length: 12 residues. Trimming shortened V by 5 bases and J by 11 bases, and 16 bases separated the two germline ends. The germline V gene has CDR1 MDHEN and CDR2 SYDVKM. Here the CDR3 DNA reads TGTGCCAGCAGTACCGTGTCGGGGGTGGAGTACTTC. Its protein is CASSTVSGVEYF.

The CDR3 sequence is CASSQGGLAGGEQFF. The CDR3 DNA follows: TGCGCCAGCAGCCAGGGGGGACTAGCGGGAGGTGAGCAGTTCTTC. The rearrangement joins TRBV4-3 to TRBJ2-1; TRBD2 agrees at 15 bases. Unmatched junction bases numbered 3, after V lost 3 bases and J lost 9 bases. The CDR3 sequence is 15 residues long. Germline CDR1 and CDR2: LGHNA and YSLEER.

The gene calls are TRBV7-2 and TRBJ2-2, with D possibly TRBD2 on 5 matching bases. The CDR3 runs 17 residues. Looked up from germline, CDR1 is SGHTA and CDR2 is FQGNSA. Trimming pared 8 bases from V and 0 bases from J, leaving 19 bases between. This CDR3 is CASLKRENYANTGELFF. CDR3 bases: TGTGCCAGCCTTAAGAGGGAAAACTACGCGAACACCGGGGAGCTGTTTTTT.

This clone was counted a few times. J is TRBJ2-3 and V is TRBV6-1; 9 positions match TRBD2. The length of the CDR3 is 15 residues. With V trimmed by 5 bases and J by 4 bases, 7 bases remained unmatched. Germline CDR1 and CDR2: MNHNS and SASEGT. Written as DNA, the CDR3 is TGTGCCAGCAGTACCTTAGCGGGAGTAGCAGATACGCAGTATTTT. Translating it yields CASSTLAGVADTQYF.

The genes are TRBV6-1 and TRBJ2-5; TRBD2 aligns across 7 bases. This CDR3 has 14 residues. Germline assignment: CDR1 MNHNS and CDR2 SASEGT. The V gene end was trimmed by 2 bases and the J gene end by 5 bases; junction bases not matched to a gene: 5. DNA of the CDR3: TGTGCCAGCAGTGAACCGGGGGGAGTGGAGACCCAGTACTTC. It translates to CASSEPGGVETQYF.

This chain joins TRBV5-4 and TRBJ2-3; the match to TRBD2 covers 14 bases. The CDR3 covers 16 residues. J lost 7 bases, V lost 4 bases, and 8 bases had no gene match. Looked up from germline, CDR1 is SGHNT and CDR2 is YYREEE (reference sequence). CDR3 protein: CASSARLAGGPNTQYF. The CDR3 coding sequence is TGTGCCAGCAGCGCTCGACTAGCGGGAGGGCCAAATACGCAGTATTTT.

The chain combines TRBV7-9 with TRBJ2-1; 11 bases map to TRBD2. Trimming removed 5 bases from V and 10 bases from J; junction bases left unmatched: 10. Germline CDR1 and CDR2: SEHNR and FQNEAQ (reference sequence). The CDR3 totals 15 residues. CDR3: CASSLTSGRRGEQFF. CDR3 bases: TGTGCCAGCAGCCTTACTAGCGGGAGAAGGGGGGAGCAGTTCTTC.

This chain uses TRBV28 with TRBJ2-3; 7 bases align to TRBD2. CDR3 length: 16 residues. After removal of 3 bases from V and 2 bases from J, the junction contained 8 bases not matched to a gene. The V gene's germline CDR1 is MDHEN and CDR2 SYDVKM. For the CDR3, the DNA is TGTGCCAGCAGTTTCCCGCCAGCGGGAAACACAGATACGCAGTATTTT. Translating it yields CASSFPPAGNTDTQYF.

This chain uses TRBV6-8 with TRBJ2-5, with TRBD1 identical over 7 bases. Trimming cost V 6 bases and J 4 bases; bases outside gene matches: 5. The germline gives CDR1 MNHGY, CDR2 SAAAGT. The CDR3 consists of 13 residues. CDR3 sequence: CASREDRRETQYF. The CDR3 DNA reads as TGTGCCAGCAGAGAGGACAGGAGAGAGACCCAGTACTTC.

This clone was recorded many times. The rearrangement links TRBV28 to TRBJ2-6, with a weak D call TRBD2 (5 bases). V lost 4 bases and J lost 2, with 9 bases in between. This CDR3 comprises 15 residues. Germline CDR1 is MDHEN and CDR2 is SYDVKM. The CDR3 nucleotides read TGTGCCAGCAGTTGGGAGAGCACTGGGGCCAACGTCCTGACTTTC. Its protein is CASSWESTGANVLTF. Full variable domain (remainder filled in from reference TRBV28 and TRBJ2-6): DVKVTQSSRYLVKRTGEKVFLECVQDMDHENMFWYRQDPGLGLRLIYFSYDVKMKEKGDIPEGYSVSREKKERFSLILESASTNQTSMYLCASSWESTGANVLTFGAGSRLTVL.

This rearrangement joins TRBV28 to TRBJ1-2; D is possibly TRBD1 (5 bases). Germline V gene data show CDR1 as MDHEN and CDR2 as SYDVKM. Trimming pared 11 bases from V and 4 bases from J, leaving 14 bases between. The CDR3 length is 12 residues. The CDR3 nucleotides read TGTGCCCCCCAGGGTCCGGTCTATGGCTACACCTTC. Its translation: CAPQGPVYGYTF.

This chain links TRBV9 with TRBJ1-3; 7 bases are a match to TRBD1. This CDR3 spans 13 amino acids. Germline-derived CDR1 and CDR2 are SGDLS and YYNGEE. V dropped 6 bases and J dropped 4; count of bases not matched to a gene: 4. The CDR3 protein is CASKGAAGNTIYF. The CDR3 region has the DNA TGTGCCAGCAAGGGGGCCGCAGGAAACACCATATATTTT. The full variable domain, its missing parts supplied by reference TRBV9 and TRBJ1-3, is DSGVTQTPKHLITATGQRVTLRCSPRSGDLSVYWYQQSLDQGLQFLIQYYNGEERAKGNILERFSAQQFPDLHSELNLSSLELGDSALYFCASKGAAGNTIYFGEGSWLTVV.

The rearrangement links TRBV7-3 to TRBJ2-1; D not certain. CDR3 length: 13 residues. The germline CDR1 and CDR2 sequences are SGHTA and FQGTGA. With 1 base removed from V and 5 bases from J, the gap between germline ends came to 6 bases. The CDR3 region has the DNA TGTGCCAGCAGCTTAAATATAGACAATGAGCAGTTCTTC. This translates into CASSLNIDNEQFF.

This clone has only one observation. The chain employs TRBV19 and TRBJ2-1; 10 bases are shared with TRBD2. The germline V gene has CDR1 LNHDA and CDR2 SQIVND (reference sequence). Trimming took 6 bases from V and 3 from J; bases not matched to a gene: 8. The CDR3 loop spans 16 amino acids. The CDR3 DNA reads as TGTGCCAGTAGGGCCTTAGCGGGAGGCCTCTACAATGAGCAGTTCTTC. Translated: CASRALAGGLYNEQFF.

This sequence joins TRBV28 and TRBJ1-5, with TRBD1 matching over 8 bases. Unmatched junction bases numbered 7, after V lost 3 bases and J lost 6 bases. Germline assignment: CDR1 MDHEN and CDR2 SYDVKM. The length of the CDR3 is 15 residues. The CDR3 protein is CASSFLGQGGQPQHF. The CDR3, as DNA: TGTGCCAGCAGTTTTCTAGGACAGGGTGGTCAGCCCCAGCATTTT.

This clone has a handful of counts. The chain links TRBV7-9 to TRBJ1-1; the D is unclear. The CDR3 covers 13 residues. The V end lost 2 bases, the J end lost 3 bases, and 7 bases lay between the germline ends. Germline lookup yields CDR1 SEHNR and CDR2 FQNEAQ (reference sequence). CDR3 nucleotides: TGTGCCAGCAGCTTATCCTACGACACTGAAGCTTTCTTT. Protein product: CASSLSYDTEAFF.

The chain employs TRBV10-3 and TRBJ2-3; perhaps TRBD2 as D (6 bases). V was cut by 2 bases and J by 3 bases, with 9 bases left in between. This CDR3 contains 14 residues. Germline CDR1 and CDR2: ENHRY and SYGVKD. The CDR3 region has the DNA TGTGCCATCAGTGAGCATGGGGGGACAGATACGCAGTATTTT. Translation gives CAISEHGGTDTQYF.

The J gene is TRBJ2-1, the V gene TRBV13; 9 bases agree with TRBD2. This CDR3 is 17 amino acids long. V was pared by 1 base and J by 5 bases, with 9 bases of the junction left unmatched. Germline CDR1 PRHDT, CDR2 FYEKMQ (reference sequence). The DNA for the CDR3 is TGTGCCAGCAGCTTAGTCTCCCTAGCGGGGCTTAACAATGAGCAGTTCTTC. Translated: CASSLVSLAGLNNEQFF.

The J gene is TRBJ1-2, the V gene TRBV30; 9 bases fit TRBD1. The CDR3 runs to 14 residues. Germline assignment: CDR1 GTSNPN and CDR2 SVGIG (reference sequence). With 5 bases clipped from V and 4 bases from J, the junction kept 8 bases outside the gene matches. This CDR3 is CAWAPGQGPYGYTF. The CDR3 nucleotides read TGTGCCTGGGCACCGGGACAGGGACCCTATGGCTACACCTTC.

This clone occurred once. The CDR3 does not end in the conserved phenylalanine or tryptophan, so this is likely a read error. V and J are TRBV6-6 and TRBJ1-5; 8 nucleotides match TRBD1. This CDR3 spans 14 amino acids. The junction had 9 bases not matched to a gene; V was cut back by 7 bases and J by 7 bases. Germline assignment: CDR1 MNHNY and CDR2 SVGAGI (reference sequence). CDR3 sequence: CASNGRGQEQPQHS. In DNA form, the CDR3 reads TGTGCCAGCAACGGCAGGGGGCAAGAACAGCCCCAGCATTCT.

J is TRBJ2-4 and V is TRBV11-2; D possibly corresponds to TRBD2 (5 bases). The V end was cut by 5 bases, the J end by 8 bases, with 16 bases between. The CDR3 covers 14 residues. Germline V gene data show CDR1 as SGHAT and CDR2 as FQNNGV. The CDR3: CASSRPGFKDIQYF. Written as DNA, the CDR3 is TGTGCCAGCAGCCGACCGGGGTTTAAGGACATTCAGTACTTC.

This clone was seen only a few times. The J gene is TRBJ2-2, the V gene TRBV11-2; 11 nucleotides align to TRBD2. The length of the CDR3 is 16 residues. Trimming at V came to 2 bases and at J to 1 base, leaving 0 bases not matched to a gene. Looked up from germline, CDR1 is SGHAT and CDR2 is FQNNGV. CDR3 sequence (DNA): TGTGCCAGCAGCTTAACTAGCGGGAGGAACACCGGGGAGCTGTTTTTT. Amino acids: CASSLTSGRNTGELFF. Together with reference TRBV11-2 and TRBJ2-2, the CDR3 gives the full variable domain: EAGVAQSPRYKIIEKRQSVAFWCNPISGHATLYWYQQILGQGPKLLIQFQNNGVVDDSQLPKDRFSAERLKGVDSTLKIQPAKLEDSAVYLCASSLTSGRNTGELFFGEGSRLTVL.